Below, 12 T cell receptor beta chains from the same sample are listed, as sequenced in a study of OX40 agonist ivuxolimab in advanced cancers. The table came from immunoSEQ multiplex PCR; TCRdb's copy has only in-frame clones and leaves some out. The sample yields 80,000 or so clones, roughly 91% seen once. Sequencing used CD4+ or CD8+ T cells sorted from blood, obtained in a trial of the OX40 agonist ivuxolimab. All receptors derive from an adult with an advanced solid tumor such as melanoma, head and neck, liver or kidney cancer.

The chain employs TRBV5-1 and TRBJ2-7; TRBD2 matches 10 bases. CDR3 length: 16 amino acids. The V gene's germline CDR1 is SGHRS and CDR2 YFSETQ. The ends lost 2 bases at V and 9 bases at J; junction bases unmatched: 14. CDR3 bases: TGCGCCAGCAGCTTACTAAGCGGGGGGGCGGCCGGTCGGCAGTACTTC. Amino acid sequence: CASSLLSGGAAGRQYF.

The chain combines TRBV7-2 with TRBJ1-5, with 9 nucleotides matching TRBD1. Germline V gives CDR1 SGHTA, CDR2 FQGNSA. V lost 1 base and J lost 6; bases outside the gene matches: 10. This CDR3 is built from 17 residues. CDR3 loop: CASSLGGGQGISQPQHF. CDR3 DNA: TGTGCCAGCAGCTTAGGGGGGGGACAGGGTATCAGTCAGCCCCAGCATTTT. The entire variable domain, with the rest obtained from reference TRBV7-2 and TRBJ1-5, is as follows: GAGVSQSPSNKVTEKGKDVELRCDPISGHTALYWYRQSLGQGLEFLIYFQGNSAPDKSGLPSDRFSAERTGGSVSTLTIQRTQQEDSAVYLCASSLGGGQGISQPQHFGDGTRLSIL.

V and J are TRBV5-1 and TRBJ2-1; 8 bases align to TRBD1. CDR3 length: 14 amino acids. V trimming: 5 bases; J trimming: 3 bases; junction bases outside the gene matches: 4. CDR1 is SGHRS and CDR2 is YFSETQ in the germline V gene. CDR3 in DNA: TGCGCCAGCAGGTTAGGACAGGGCTACAATGAGCAGTTCTTC. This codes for CASRLGQGYNEQFF.

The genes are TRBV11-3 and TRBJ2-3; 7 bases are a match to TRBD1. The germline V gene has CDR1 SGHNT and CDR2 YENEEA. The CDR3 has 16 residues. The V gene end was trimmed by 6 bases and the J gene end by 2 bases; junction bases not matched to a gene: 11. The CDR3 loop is CASRKPGQLATDTQYF. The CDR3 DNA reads TGTGCCAGCAGGAAACCGGGACAGTTAGCCACAGATACGCAGTATTTT. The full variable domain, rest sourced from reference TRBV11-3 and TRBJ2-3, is EAGVVQSPRYKIIEKKQPVAFWCNPISGHNTLYWYLQNLGQGPELLIRYENEEAVDDSQLPKDRFSAERLKGVDSTLKIQPAELGDSAVYLCASRKPGQLATDTQYFGPGTRLTVL.

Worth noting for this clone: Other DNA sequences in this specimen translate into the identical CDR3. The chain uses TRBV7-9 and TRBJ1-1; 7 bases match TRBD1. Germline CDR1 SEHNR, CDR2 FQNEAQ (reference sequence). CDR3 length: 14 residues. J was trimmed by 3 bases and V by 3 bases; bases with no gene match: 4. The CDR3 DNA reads TGTGCCAGCAGCTTTTCAGGGGGAGACACTGAAGCTTTCTTT. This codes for CASSFSGGDTEAFF.

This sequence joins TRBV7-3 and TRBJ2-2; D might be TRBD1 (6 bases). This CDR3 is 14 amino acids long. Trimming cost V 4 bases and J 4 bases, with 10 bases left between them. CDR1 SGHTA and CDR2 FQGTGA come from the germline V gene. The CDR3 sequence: CASSYGTSTGELFF. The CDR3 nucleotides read TGTGCCAGCAGCTACGGGACAAGCACCGGGGAGCTGTTTTTT.

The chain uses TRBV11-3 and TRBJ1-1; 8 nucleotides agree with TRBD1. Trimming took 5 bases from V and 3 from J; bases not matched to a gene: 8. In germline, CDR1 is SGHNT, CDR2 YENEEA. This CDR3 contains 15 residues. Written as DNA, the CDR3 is TGTGCCAGCAGCCCCGGACAGGGTGTTTACACTGAAGCTTTCTTT. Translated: CASSPGQGVYTEAFF.

The chain's CDR3 is CASSLDGLANTGELFF. The CDR3 bases are TGTGCCAGCAGCTTAGACGGACTGGCAAACACCGGGGAGCTGTTTTTT. This chain connects TRBV7-2 to TRBJ2-2, with D perhaps matching TRBD2 (5 bases). The germline V and J ends were trimmed by 1 base and 2 bases, with 11 bases remaining between them. The CDR3 consists of 16 residues. Per the germline V gene, CDR1 is SGHTA and CDR2 is FQGNSA. The variable domain in full, completed from reference TRBV7-2 and TRBJ2-2, reads GAGVSQSPSNKVTEKGKDVELRCDPISGHTALYWYRQSLGQGLEFLIYFQGNSAPDKSGLPSDRFSAERTGGSVSTLTIQRTQQEDSAVYLCASSLDGLANTGELFFGEGSRLTVL.

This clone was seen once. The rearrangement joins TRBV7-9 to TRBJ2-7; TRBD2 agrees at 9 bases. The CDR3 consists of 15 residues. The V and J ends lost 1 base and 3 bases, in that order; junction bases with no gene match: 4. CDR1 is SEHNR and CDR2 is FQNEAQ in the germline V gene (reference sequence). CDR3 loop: CASSLVSGGHYEQYF. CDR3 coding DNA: TGTGCCAGCAGCTTAGTTAGCGGGGGCCACTACGAGCAGTACTTC.

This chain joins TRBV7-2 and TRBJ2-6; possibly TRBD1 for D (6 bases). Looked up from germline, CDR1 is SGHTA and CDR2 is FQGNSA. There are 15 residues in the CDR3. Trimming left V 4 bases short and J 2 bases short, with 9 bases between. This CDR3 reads CASSSTGTGANVLTF. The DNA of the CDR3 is TGTGCCAGCAGCTCTACAGGGACTGGGGCCAACGTCCTGACTTTC.

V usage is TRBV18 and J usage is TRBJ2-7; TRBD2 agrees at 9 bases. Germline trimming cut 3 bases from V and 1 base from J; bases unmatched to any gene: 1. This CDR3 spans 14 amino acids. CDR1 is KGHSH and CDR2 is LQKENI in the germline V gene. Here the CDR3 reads CASSPGLASYEQYF. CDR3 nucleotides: TGTGCCAGCTCACCGGGACTAGCATCCTACGAGCAGTACTTC.

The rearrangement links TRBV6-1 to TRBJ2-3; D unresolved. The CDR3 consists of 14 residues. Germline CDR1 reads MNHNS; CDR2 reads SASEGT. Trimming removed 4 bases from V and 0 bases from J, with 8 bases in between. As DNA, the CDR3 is TGTGCCAGCAGTGCGGATCTTAGCACAGATACGCAGTATTTT. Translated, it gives CASSADLSTDTQYF.